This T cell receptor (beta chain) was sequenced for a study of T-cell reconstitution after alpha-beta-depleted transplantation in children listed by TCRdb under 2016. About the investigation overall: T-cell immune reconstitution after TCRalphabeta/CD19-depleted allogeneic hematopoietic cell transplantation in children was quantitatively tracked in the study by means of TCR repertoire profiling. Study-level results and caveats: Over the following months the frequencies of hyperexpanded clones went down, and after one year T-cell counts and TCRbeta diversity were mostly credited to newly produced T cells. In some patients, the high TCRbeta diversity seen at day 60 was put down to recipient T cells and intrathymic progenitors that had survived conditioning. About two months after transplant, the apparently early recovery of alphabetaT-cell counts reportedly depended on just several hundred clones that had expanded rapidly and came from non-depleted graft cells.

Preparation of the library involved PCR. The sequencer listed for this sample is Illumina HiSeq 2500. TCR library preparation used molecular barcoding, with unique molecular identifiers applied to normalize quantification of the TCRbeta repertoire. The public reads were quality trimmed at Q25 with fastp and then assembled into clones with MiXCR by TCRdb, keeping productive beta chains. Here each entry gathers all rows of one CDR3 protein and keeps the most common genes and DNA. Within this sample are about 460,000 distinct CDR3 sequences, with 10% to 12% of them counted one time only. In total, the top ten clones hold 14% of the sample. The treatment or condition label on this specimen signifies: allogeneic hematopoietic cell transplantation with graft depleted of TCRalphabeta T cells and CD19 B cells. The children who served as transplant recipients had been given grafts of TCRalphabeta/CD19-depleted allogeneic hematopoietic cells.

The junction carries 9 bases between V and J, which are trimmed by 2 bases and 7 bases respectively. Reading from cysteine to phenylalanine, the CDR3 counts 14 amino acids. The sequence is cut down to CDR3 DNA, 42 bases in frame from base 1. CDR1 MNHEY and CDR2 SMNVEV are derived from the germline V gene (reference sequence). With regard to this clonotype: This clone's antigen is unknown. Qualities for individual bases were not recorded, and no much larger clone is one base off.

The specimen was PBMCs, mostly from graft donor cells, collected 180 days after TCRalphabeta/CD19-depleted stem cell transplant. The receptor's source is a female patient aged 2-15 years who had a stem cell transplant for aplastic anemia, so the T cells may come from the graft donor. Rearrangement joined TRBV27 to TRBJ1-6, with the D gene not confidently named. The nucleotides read TGTGCCAGCAGTTTAGGACTTGTGAATTCACCCCTCCACTTT. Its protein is CASSLGLVNSPLHF.